These 5 T cell receptor beta chains were all obtained from the same sample, sequenced in a study of cytomegalovirus exposure and HLA in healthy donors (dated by TCRdb to about 2017). The library was generated by the immunoSEQ multiplex PCR assay. For the multiplex PCR, a mixture combining 60 forward primers for TCR Vbeta segments and 13 reverse primers for TCR Jbeta segments was used. Here the immuneACCESS table is served through TCRdb, limited to in-frame sequences with V and J called. Missing clones are a known gap in these copies; in checked studies unresolved V genes cover under half, and the rest lacks a known reason. This sample comprises approximately 170,000 clones, around 72% of them detected only once. The top ten clonotypes cover 6.5% to 8.5% of the sample. Sequenced material: PBMCs. The receptors were sampled from a woman in her 40s in good health and CMV-seropositive.

This rearrangement joins TRBV15 to TRBJ2-1; a weak D match, TRBD2 (5 bases). Trimming left V 3 bases short and J 0 bases short, with 6 bases between. This CDR3 contains 14 residues. Germline CDR1 and CDR2: LNHNV and YYDKDF (reference sequence). CDR3 region: CATSSGVSYNEQFF. CDR3 coding DNA: TGTGCCACCAGCAGCGGGGTCTCCTACAATGAGCAGTTCTTC.

This clone was detected once. This chain uses TRBV6-1 with TRBJ1-6, with D possibly being TRBD1 (5 bases). V lost 6 bases, J lost 9 bases, and 18 bases lay in between. Germline V gives CDR1 MNHNS, CDR2 SASEGT. The CDR3 runs to 15 residues. The CDR3 DNA is TGTGCCAGCAGGACCCCCGGGGGAGGAGGTTCACCCCTCCACTTT. As protein: CASRTPGGGGSPLHF.

V is TRBV7-6 and J is TRBJ2-2; a possible D gene is TRBD1 (6 bases). Trimming removed 5 bases from V and 4 bases from J, with 14 bases in between. Germline CDR1 SGHVS, CDR2 FNYEAQ. The CDR3 has 15 amino acids. The CDR3 DNA reads TGTGCCAGCAGCCCCGCCAGGGGAGTCACCGGGGAGCTGTTTTTT. It specifies CASSPARGVTGELFF.

This chain joins TRBV6-1 and TRBJ2-2; 7 bases agree with TRBD1. The CDR3 contains 12 residues. V was clipped by 5 bases and J by 7 bases; unmatched bases: 1. Germline values: CDR1 MNHNS, CDR2 SASEGT. The CDR3 DNA follows: TGTGCCAGCAGTACAGGGGACGGGGAGCTGTTTTTT. It codes for CASSTGDGELFF.

J is TRBJ1-2 and V is TRBV27; D is possibly TRBD1 (6 bases). Trimming removed 6 bases from V and 2 bases from J, with 10 bases in between. Per the germline V gene, CDR1 is MNHEY and CDR2 is SMNVEV (reference sequence). CDR3 length: 13 residues. The CDR3 bases are TGTGCCAGCAGCAAAACAGGGAACTATGGCTACACCTTC. This sequence encodes CASSKTGNYGYTF.